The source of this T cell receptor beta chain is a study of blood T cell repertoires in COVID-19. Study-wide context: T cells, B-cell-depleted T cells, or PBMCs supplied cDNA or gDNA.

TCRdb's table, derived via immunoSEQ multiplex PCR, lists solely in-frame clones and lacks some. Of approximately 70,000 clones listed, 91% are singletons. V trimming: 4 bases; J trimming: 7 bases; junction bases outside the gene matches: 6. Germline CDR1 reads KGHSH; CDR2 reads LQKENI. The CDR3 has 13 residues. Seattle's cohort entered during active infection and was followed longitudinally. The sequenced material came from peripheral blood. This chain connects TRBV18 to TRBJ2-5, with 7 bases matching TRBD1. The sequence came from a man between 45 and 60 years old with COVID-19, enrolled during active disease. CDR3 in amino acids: CASSLDRLTTQYF. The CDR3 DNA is TGTGCCAGCTCACTGGACAGGTTAACGACCCAGTACTTC.